The 3 T cell receptor beta chains in this list originate from one sample, sequenced in a study of technical replicates of blood from a handful of donors. Only in-frame clones appear in the TCRdb table, and some are missing; sequencing was by immunoSEQ multiplex PCR. The repertoire includes 75,000 or so clones, 85% to 95% of them detected once, and more than 0.2% sits in the top ten. Sequences were obtained from T cells isolated from PBMCs. The receptors were sampled from a human donor in good health.

This clone was seen only once. The chain joins TRBV6-4 to TRBJ1-4, with 9 bases lining up with TRBD1. The junction had 4 bases not matched to a gene; V was cut back by 3 bases and J by 8 bases. Germline V lookup: CDR1 MRHNA, CDR2 SNTAGT. This CDR3 contains 14 residues. CDR3 region: CASSEGQGSEKLFF. CDR3 coding DNA: TGTGCCAGCAGTGAGGGACAGGGCTCGGAAAAACTGTTTTTT.

This chain uses TRBV5-1 with TRBJ1-6; D may be TRBD1 (6 bases). V lost 2 bases and J lost 6, with 12 bases in between. The CDR3 loop spans 15 amino acids. Germline V lookup: CDR1 SGHRS, CDR2 YFSETQ. DNA of the CDR3: TGCGCCAGCAGCTTACAGGGCCCCGGTAATTCACCCCTCCACTTT. Encoded protein: CASSLQGPGNSPLHF.

This clone was recorded only once. The chain carries TRBV6-6 and TRBJ2-7; D perhaps matches TRBD2 (6 bases). The germline V gene has CDR1 MNHNY and CDR2 SVGAGI (reference sequence). With 3 bases removed from V and 5 bases from J, the gap between germline ends came to 14 bases. The CDR3 is 14 amino acids. CDR3 sequence (DNA): TGTGCCAGCAGTTATAAACTAGCAGGAGACGAGCAGTACTTC. The encoded protein is CASSYKLAGDEQYF.